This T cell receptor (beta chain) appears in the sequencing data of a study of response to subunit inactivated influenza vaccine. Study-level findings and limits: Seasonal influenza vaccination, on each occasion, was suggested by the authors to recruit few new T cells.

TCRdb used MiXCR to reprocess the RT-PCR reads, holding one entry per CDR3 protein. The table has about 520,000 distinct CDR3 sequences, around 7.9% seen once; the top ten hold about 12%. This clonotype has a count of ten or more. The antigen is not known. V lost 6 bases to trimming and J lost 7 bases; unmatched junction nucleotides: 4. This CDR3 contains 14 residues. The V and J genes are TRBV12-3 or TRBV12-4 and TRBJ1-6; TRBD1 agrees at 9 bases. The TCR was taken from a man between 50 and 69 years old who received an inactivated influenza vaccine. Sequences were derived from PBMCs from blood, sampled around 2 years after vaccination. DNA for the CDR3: TGTGCCAGCAGCTCCGGGACAGGGAATTCACCCCTCCACTTT. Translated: CASSSGTGNSPLHF.